This entry concerns a single T cell receptor (beta chain). Clones were sequenced by immunoSEQ multiplex PCR, and TCRdb holds only the in-frame ones, with some missing. The sample carries 95,000 to 100,000 clones, approximately 92% recorded once. The CDR3 is made up of 17 amino acids. V lost 6 bases, J lost 5 bases, and 13 bases stayed unmatched. The germline CDR1 and CDR2 sequences are LNHNV and YYDKDF (reference sequence). The data originate from a study of T cell changes during pregnancy in multiple sclerosis. This material consisted of peripheral blood, taken in the second trimester of pregnancy. The chain has TRBV15 and TRBJ1-4; 9 bases are a match to TRBD1. The sequence was collected from a female donor with multiple sclerosis, enrolled in a pregnancy study. CDR3 residues: CATRRLQGTGLNEKLFF. CDR3 DNA sequence: TGTGCCACCAGGCGACTTCAGGGGACAGGGTTAAATGAAAAACTGTTTTTT.